This T cell receptor beta chain came from a study of OX40 agonist ivuxolimab in advanced cancers. Regarding the study in general: Ivuxolimab was an agonistic, fully human IgG2 monoclonal antibody directed against OX40 (CD134), a costimulatory receptor. Intravenous ivuxolimab was administered to patients every 2 weeks at six dose levels: 0.01, 0.1, 0.3, 1.5, 3 and 10 mg/kg. Of the roughly 52 dose-escalation patients, hepatocellular carcinoma was present in around 20, melanoma in approximately 15, renal cell carcinoma in 9 and head and neck cancer in 9. In the dose-escalation cohort, 75% to 90% of patients were male, and the mean age was around 60 years with a range of roughly 20 to 79. Prior anti-PD-1, anti-PD-L1 or anti-CTLA-4 therapy was permitted, and 40% of dose-escalation patients had received checkpoint inhibitors. Partial responses were achieved by three dose-escalation patients, of whom one had hepatocellular carcinoma and two had cutaneous melanoma. Peripheral TCRbeta sequencing aimed to test whether ivuxolimab altered TCR sequence diversity and caused clonal T-cell expansion. The paper covers the monotherapy dose-escalation part of the phase I ivuxolimab trial, which included N of about 50 patients. Overall results and qualifications from the work: In the 0.1-3.0 mg/kg groups, partial responders had among the lowest normalized peripheral clonal expansion, particularly in CD8+ T cells. Which antigens the clonally expanded peripheral T cells were specific for was not determined. After ivuxolimab, CD8+ T cells had more expanded clones than CD4+ T cells on average. Clonal expansion of both CD4+ and CD8+ blood T cells was observed from baseline to week 6 at doses 0.1 to 3.0 mg/kg. Low levels of normalized T-cell clonal expansion were also seen in some patients who did not respond.

The trial excluded patients who had a history of autoimmune disease or were on systemic immunosuppression. Peripheral blood for TCR sequencing was collected from all dose cohorts at baseline, on cycle 4 day 1, and on cycle 7 day 1. The samples were taken from a phase I, first-in-human, multicenter, open-label dose-escalation trial of ivuxolimab. Adults with locally advanced or metastatic head and neck squamous cell, hepatocellular, melanoma or renal cell carcinoma were enrolled in the trial. CD4+ and CD8+ T cells were sorted separately from peripheral blood before TCR sequencing. Concerning this clone itself: The clone's antigen remains unknown. Base-call qualities are not available, and no considerably larger clone is one nucleotide away.

CDR1 and CDR2, per the germline V gene, are MNHNS and SASEGT. After removal of 6 bases from V and 4 bases from J, the junction retains 11 bases not matched to a gene. Spanning cysteine to phenylalanine, the CDR3 consists of 15 amino acids. This entry keeps only the CDR3 DNA: 45 bases, framed from base 1. For sequencing of the TCRbeta CDR3 region, genomic DNA was extracted from the sorted cells. The immunoSEQ Assay was used to sequence the TCRbeta CDR3 regions. This is the immuneACCESS table as TCRdb keeps it, with only in-frame sequences that have V and J called. A part of the clones is gone; compared with another copy, unresolved V genes explain less than half, and the rest is unexplained. The sample includes 37,000 or so clones, with 74% observed a single time. Around 20% of the sample comes from the top ten.

The clonotype comes from an adult with an advanced solid tumor such as melanoma, head and neck, liver or kidney cancer. The rearrangement combines TRBV6-1 with TRBJ1-1, with 7 bases matching TRBD1. Sample: CD4+ or CD8+ T cells sorted from blood, taken in a trial of the OX40 agonist ivuxolimab. The bases read TGTGCCAGCAGGGCCGACAGGGCCGGGGGCACTGAAGCTTTCTTT. The encoded protein is CASRADRAGGTEAFF.